Following are 25 T cell receptor beta chains from one sample sequenced in a study of neurological immune-mediated disorders. One entry per CDR3 protein, called by TCRdb with MiXCR from the 5' RACE reads. The data hold about 28,000 distinct CDR3 sequences, with less than 15% observed a single time. Material for sequencing was PBMCs. These receptors originate from a man in his fifties or sixties in good health.

This clonotype has at least ten counts. The chain uses TRBV18 and TRBJ2-4; 7 bases line up with TRBD1. The CDR3 is 16 amino acids. Germline V CDR1 and CDR2: KGHSH, LQKENI. The ends lost 3 bases at V and 1 base at J; junction bases unmatched: 6. The CDR3 DNA reads as TGTGCCAGCTCACCCGACAGGGTCGGGGCCAAAAACATTCAGTACTTC. It translates to CASSPDRVGAKNIQYF.

Ten or more counts support this clonotype. This chain links TRBV7-2 with TRBJ1-5; TRBD1 is a possible D gene (5 bases). Trimming pared 6 bases from V and 6 bases from J, leaving 18 bases between. Germline V gene lookup returns CDR1 SGHTA and CDR2 FQGNSA. This CDR3 comprises 15 residues. CDR3 DNA: TGTGCCAGCAGTTCCGGGACCCGGGAAGGTCAGCCCCAGCATTTT. It encodes CASSSGTREGQPQHF.

The sample holds many counts of this clonotype. In DNA form, the CDR3 reads TGTGCCAGCAGCTTGGTGGGCGGTCGGGGGCAAGAGACCCAGTACTTC. Its protein product is CASSLVGGRGQETQYF. V gene TRBV5-4 combines with J gene TRBJ2-5, with TRBD2 as a possible D gene (6 bases). Between the trimmed V and J ends, which lost 0 bases and 2 bases, there was a span of 14 bases. The CDR3 has 16 residues. Per the germline V gene, CDR1 is SGHNT and CDR2 is YYREEE (reference sequence).

The chain carries TRBV14 and TRBJ1-2, with D perhaps matching TRBD1 (6 bases). The CDR3 is 12 amino acids. The germline V gene has CDR1 SGHDN and CDR2 FVKESK. V lost 2 bases, J lost 6 bases, and 7 bases lay in between. As DNA, the CDR3 is TGTGCCAGCAGCCAAAGGGGGGATGGCTACACCTTC. Encoded protein: CASSQRGDGYTF.

This clonotype has at least ten counts. This chain joins TRBV29-1 and TRBJ1-1, with a weak D call TRBD1 (6 bases). The V gene's germline CDR1 is SQVTM and CDR2 ANQGSEA. The CDR3 extends over 14 amino acids. With 3 bases removed from V and 5 bases from J, the gap between germline ends came to 16 bases. The DNA for the CDR3 is TGCAGCGTTGATAAAGCAGGGGCTCTGACTGAAGCTTTCTTT. It codes for CSVDKAGALTEAFF.

This clonotype was seen ten or more times. The chain combines TRBV9 with TRBJ2-1; TRBD2 matches at 9 bases. This CDR3 region has 19 residues. Germline CDR1 SGDLS, CDR2 YYNGEE. J lost 1 base, V lost 5 bases, and 16 bases had no gene match. The CDR3 protein is CASSVLAGGPLVSYNEQFF. CDR3 nucleotide sequence: TGTGCCAGCAGTGTTCTGGCGGGAGGGCCTTTAGTTTCCTACAATGAGCAGTTCTTC.

This clonotype is medium-sized by share. This sequence joins TRBV6-2 or TRBV6-3 and TRBJ2-7; possibly TRBD1 for D (5 bases). The CDR3 runs 14 residues. Looked up from germline, CDR1 is MNHEY and CDR2 is SVGEGT. V shed 5 bases and J shed 7 bases, with 18 bases lying between them. The CDR3 DNA is TGTGCCAGCAGTGCCCTAACAGGTTCCGGAGAGCAGTACTTC. This codes for CASSALTGSGEQYF.

This clonotype was detected many times. V usage is TRBV5-5 and J usage is TRBJ2-7, with 12 bases lining up with TRBD2. The CDR3 is 16 residues long. J lost 2 bases, V lost 4 bases, and 7 bases had no gene match. Germline CDR1 is SGHKS and CDR2 is YYEKEE (reference sequence). CDR3 nucleotide sequence: TGTGCCAGCAGCACGTGGACTAGCGGGGAAACCTACGAGCAGTACTTC. It translates to CASSTWTSGETYEQYF.

This clonotype occurred many times. The chain links TRBV20-1 to TRBJ2-1, with D maybe TRBD1 (5 bases). The length of the CDR3 is 13 residues. Trimming stripped 2 bases from V and 8 bases from J, with 13 bases between. Germline-derived CDR1 and CDR2 are DFQATT and SNEGSKA (reference sequence). The CDR3 DNA reads as TGCAGTGCTAGAATCCCAGGGCCATATGAGCAGTTCTTC. This codes for CSARIPGPYEQFF.

To note about this clonotype: A single base separates this from a much larger clone, so it may be a read error. The chain joins TRBV11-2 to TRBJ1-5; D is ambiguous. Trimming took 0 bases from V and 6 from J, leaving 12 bases between them. The CDR3 contains 15 residues. CDR1 and CDR2 (germline): SGHAT, FQNNGV. Here the CDR3 DNA reads TGTGCCAGCAGCTTAGATCGGGGAGAAACTCAGCCCCAGCATTTT. Translated: CASSLDRGETQPQHF. The full variable domain, with the rest looked up from reference TRBV11-2 and TRBJ1-5, is EAGVAQSPRYKIIEKRQSVAFWCNPISGHATLYWYQQILGQGPKLLIQFQNNGVVDDSQLPKDRFSAERLKGVDSTLKIQPAKLEDSAVYLCASSLDRGETQPQHFGDGTRLSIL.

This clonotype came up many times. The chain combines TRBV29-1 with TRBJ2-1; TRBD1 is a possible D gene (6 bases). V was shortened by 2 bases and J by 9 bases, with 14 bases between the two germline ends. In germline, CDR1 is SQVTM, CDR2 ANQGSEA. This CDR3 comprises 13 residues. In DNA form, the CDR3 reads TGCAGCGTTGAACCGACAGGATGGGGTGAGCAGTTCTTC. Amino acids: CSVEPTGWGEQFF.

In this sample, this clonotype turned up many times. The chain links TRBV3-1 to TRBJ2-2, with 9 bases aligning to TRBD1. CDR1 is LGHDT and CDR2 is YNNKEL in the germline V gene (reference sequence). The ends lost 3 bases at V and 6 bases at J; junction bases unmatched: 8. This CDR3 contains 16 residues. CDR3 loop: CASSQFGTGQAGELFF. The CDR3 bases are TGTGCCAGCAGCCAGTTCGGGACAGGGCAGGCCGGGGAGCTGTTTTTT.

In regard to this clonotype: Possible read error: a much larger clone is one base away. The V and J genes are TRBV5-1 and TRBJ2-1; tentatively, D is TRBD1 or TRBD2 (5 bases each). The CDR3 is 12 amino acids. From germline, CDR1 is SGHRS and CDR2 YFSETQ. CDR3 sequence (DNA): TGCGCCAGCAGCTTGGTCCCGGGACGGGGTGTCTTC. Its protein is CASSLVPGRGVF.

By sample share, this clonotype is medium-sized. The chain carries TRBV4-1 and TRBJ2-5; a possible D gene is TRBD1 (6 bases). V was clipped by 3 bases and J by 1 base, with 18 bases between them. Germline V CDR1 and CDR2: MGHRA, YSYEKL. The CDR3 is made up of 17 amino acids. The CDR3 nucleotides read TGCGCCAGCAGCCATAACAGGGTGCTGTCAACCCAAGAGACCCAGTACTTC. Translation gives CASSHNRVLSTQETQYF.

This clonotype was observed at least ten times. The rearrangement links TRBV9 to TRBJ2-1; the match to TRBD2 covers 8 bases. The CDR3 contains 15 residues. Germline V gives CDR1 SGDLS, CDR2 YYNGEE. The V gene end was trimmed by 1 base and the J gene end by 6 bases; junction bases not matched to a gene: 6. Written as DNA, the CDR3 is TGTGCCAGCAGCGTACGGGAGGGCCCTGTCAATGAGCAGTTCTTC. Encoded protein: CASSVREGPVNEQFF. The whole variable domain, filled in from reference TRBV9 and TRBJ2-1, reads DSGVTQTPKHLITATGQRVTLRCSPRSGDLSVYWYQQSLDQGLQFLIQYYNGEERAKGNILERFSAQQFPDLHSELNLSSLELGDSALYFCASSVREGPVNEQFFGPGTRLTVL.

The rearrangement links TRBV19 to TRBJ1-2; TRBD1 agrees at 8 bases. The CDR3 runs 14 residues. From germline, CDR1 is LNHDA and CDR2 SQIVND (reference sequence). The V gene end was trimmed by 3 bases and the J gene end by 6 bases; junction bases not matched to a gene: 6. The CDR3 DNA reads as TGTGCCAGTAGTATGGGACAGGTATTTGATGGCTACACCTTC. This encodes CASSMGQVFDGYTF.

This clonotype was detected ten times or more. This chain connects TRBV5-1 to TRBJ1-1, with D uncertain. Trimming shortened V by 4 bases and J by 4 bases, and 14 bases separated the two germline ends. Germline V CDR1 and CDR2: SGHRS, YFSETQ. The CDR3 has 14 residues. The CDR3 loop is CASSPGPGFTEAFF. CDR3 sequence (DNA): TGCGCCAGCAGCCCAGGACCGGGATTCACTGAAGCTTTCTTT. The full variable domain, rest sourced from reference TRBV5-1 and TRBJ1-1, is KAGVTQTPRYLIKTRGQQVTLSCSPISGHRSVSWYQQTPGQGLQFLFEYFSETQRNKGNFPGRFSGRQFSNSRSEMNVSTLELGDSALYLCASSPGPGFTEAFFGQGTRLTVV.

The sample holds many counts of this clonotype. The chain couples TRBV15 to TRBJ2-7; tentative D call: TRBD1 (6 bases). V was clipped by 4 bases and J by 6 bases, with 10 bases between them. This CDR3 is built from 12 residues. CDR1 and CDR2 from the germline V gene are LNHNV and YYDKDF (reference sequence). The CDR3, as DNA: TGTGCCACCAGCACCCCCAGGGGCGAGCAGTACTTC. It yields the protein CATSTPRGEQYF.

This clonotype was detected ten times or more. The V gene is TRBV20-1, the J gene TRBJ2-1, with TRBD2 matching over 7 bases. V gave up 4 bases and J gave up 9 bases; unmatched junction bases: 12. CDR3 length: 14 amino acids. Looked up from germline, CDR1 is DFQATT and CDR2 is SNEGSKA (reference sequence). The CDR3 coding sequence is TGCAGTGCTAATCCAAGCGGGGCCCCCTCTGAGCAGTTCTTC. Translating gives CSANPSGAPSEQFF.

This clonotype was found many times. This chain uses TRBV2 with TRBJ1-5, with D hard to call. Trimming removed 8 bases at V and 4 bases at J, with 12 bases between. Germline V gene data show CDR1 as SNHLY and CDR2 as FYNNEI. CDR3 length: 13 residues. The CDR3, as DNA: TGTGCCAGCGGAGTGGAATCTAATCAGCCCCAGCATTTT. This encodes CASGVESNQPQHF.

By sample share, this clonotype is medium-sized. V usage is TRBV2 and J usage is TRBJ2-3, with D possibly TRBD2 on 6 matching bases. This CDR3 is built from 16 residues. Germline V lookup: CDR1 SNHLY, CDR2 FYNNEI. V lost 3 bases, J lost 0 bases, and 13 bases lay in between. The CDR3 nucleotides read TGTGCCAGCAGTGACGAGGAGGGGACGAGCACAGATACGCAGTATTTT. This encodes CASSDEEGTSTDTQYF.

The table lists this clonotype with many counts. This chain joins TRBV7-2 and TRBJ2-7; 7 nucleotides line up with TRBD1. The CDR3 is made up of 14 amino acids. Trimming cost V 0 bases and J 7 bases; bases outside gene matches: 6. Germline lookup yields CDR1 SGHTA and CDR2 FQGNSA. The CDR3 nucleotides read TGTGCCAGCAGCTTAGCGGGCAGGGGGTTGGAGCAGTACTTC. Protein product: CASSLAGRGLEQYF. The variable domain in full, completed from reference TRBV7-2 and TRBJ2-7, reads GAGVSQSPSNKVTEKGKDVELRCDPISGHTALYWYRQSLGQGLEFLIYFQGNSAPDKSGLPSDRFSAERTGGSVSTLTIQRTQQEDSAVYLCASSLAGRGLEQYFGPGTRLTVT.

For the CDR3, the DNA is TGTGCCAGCAGCCAAGTTGGGCCAGATACGCAGTATTTT. Translated: CASSQVGPDTQYF. The rearrangement joins TRBV14 to TRBJ2-3, with no clear D. Trimming cost V 1 base and J 4 bases, with 6 bases left between them. Germline V lookup: CDR1 SGHDN, CDR2 FVKESK. The CDR3 contains 13 residues.

This clonotype was picked up many times. The V call is TRBV28, the J call TRBJ2-4, with D tentatively TRBD1 (6 bases). The germline gives CDR1 MDHEN, CDR2 SYDVKM. The CDR3 is made up of 18 amino acids. V was cut by 5 bases and J by 0 bases, with 20 bases left in between. The CDR3: CASSPSPYRVKAKNIQYF. CDR3 DNA sequence: TGTGCCAGCAGTCCCTCCCCTTACAGGGTTAAAGCCAAAAACATTCAGTACTTC.

This clonotype has at least ten counts. The genes are TRBV12-3 or TRBV12-4 and TRBJ2-5, with D unresolved. There are 12 residues in the CDR3. V lost 0 bases and J lost 5, with 4 bases in between. CDR3 in amino acids: CASSLARETQYF. The CDR3 DNA reads as TGTGCCAGCAGTTTAGCGCGCGAGACCCAGTACTTC.